The 12 T cell receptor beta chains given below trace back to one sample, sequenced in a study of blood T cell repertoires in COVID-19. Using immunoSEQ multiplex PCR, the repertoire was profiled, and TCRdb retains in-frame clones only, with some absent. The table records 250,000 to 300,000 clones, roughly 83% of them present only once. Material for sequencing was peripheral blood. The receptor set was obtained from a man aged 55 to 69 who had recovered from COVID-19.

The chain links TRBV7-9 to TRBJ2-1; 13 nucleotides line up with TRBD2. Unmatched junction bases numbered 6, after V lost 1 base and J lost 3 bases. The CDR3 extends over 18 amino acids. Germline-derived CDR1 and CDR2 are SEHNR and FQNEAQ (reference sequence). CDR3 DNA: TGTGCCAGCAGCTTAGGAGGACTAGCGGGAGACAGCTACAATGAGCAGTTCTTC. The encoded protein is CASSLGGLAGDSYNEQFF.

The V and J genes are TRBV19 and TRBJ1-1, with 8 bases lining up with TRBD1. CDR3 length equals 13 residues. After removal of 6 bases from V and 4 bases from J, the junction contained 4 bases not matched to a gene. Germline CDR1 reads LNHDA; CDR2 reads SQIVND (reference sequence). The CDR3 sequence: CASRGTGGTEAFF. In DNA form, the CDR3 reads TGTGCCAGTAGAGGGACAGGAGGCACTGAAGCTTTCTTT.

The chain combines TRBV27 with TRBJ1-5; D gene unclear. Germline CDR1 is MNHEY and CDR2 is SMNVEV (reference sequence). V lost 3 bases and J 7 bases, leaving 7 bases between the germline ends. This CDR3 spans 12 amino acids. The chain's CDR3 is CASSLIGQPQHF. The CDR3 DNA follows: TGTGCCAGCAGTTTGATTGGCCAGCCCCAGCATTTT.

The chain employs TRBV4-2 and TRBJ2-5; D is possibly TRBD1 (6 bases). The ends were cut back, 4 bases at V and 1 base at J, with 10 bases in the middle. The V gene's germline CDR1 is LGHNA and CDR2 YNFKEQ. The CDR3 sequence is 14 residues long. CDR3 amino acids: CASSPRQAQETQYF. Here the CDR3 DNA reads TGTGCCAGCAGCCCTCGACAGGCCCAAGAGACCCAGTACTTC.

This chain joins TRBV28 and TRBJ2-7; TRBD1 matches 11 bases. The germline CDR1 and CDR2 sequences are MDHEN and SYDVKM. The CDR3 runs to 17 residues. V dropped 5 bases and J dropped 5; count of bases not matched to a gene: 14. CDR3 in DNA: TGTGCCAGCAGTACAAGACTAAAGGGACAGGGGGGTAACGAGCAGTACTTC. As protein: CASSTRLKGQGGNEQYF.

This clone was detected only a few times. The chain has TRBV12-3 or TRBV12-4 and TRBJ1-2; D is uncertain. The CDR3 has 12 amino acids. Trimming shortened V by 5 bases and J by 8 bases, and 12 bases separated the two germline ends. The CDR3 reads CASSQQWMGYTF. The CDR3 DNA reads TGTGCCAGCAGTCAACAGTGGATGGGCTACACCTTC.

The chain joins TRBV7-2 to TRBJ2-7; D possibly corresponds to TRBD1 (7 bases). The V end was cut by 5 bases, the J end by 6 bases, with 17 bases between. The CDR3 is 14 residues long. Germline CDR1 is SGHTA and CDR2 is FQGNSA. CDR3 bases: TGTGCCAGCAGCCAAACCAGGGGGGCCTCCGAGCAGTACTTC. It translates to CASSQTRGASEQYF. Full variable domain (remainder filled in from reference TRBV7-2 and TRBJ2-7): GAGVSQSPSNKVTEKGKDVELRCDPISGHTALYWYRQSLGQGLEFLIYFQGNSAPDKSGLPSDRFSAERTGGSVSTLTIQRTQQEDSAVYLCASSQTRGASEQYFGPGTRLTVT.

The chain links TRBV7-2 to TRBJ1-6; TRBD1 might be the D (6 bases). Looked up from germline, CDR1 is SGHTA and CDR2 is FQGNSA. The CDR3 sequence is 14 residues long. Between the trimmed V and J ends, which lost 5 bases and 9 bases, there was a span of 14 bases. The CDR3 loop reads CASSKQGSGSPLHF. The CDR3 nucleotides read TGTGCCAGCAGCAAACAGGGATCGGGTTCACCCCTCCACTTT.

The V and J genes are TRBV18 and TRBJ2-5; D is unresolved. This CDR3 contains 13 residues. CDR1 is KGHSH and CDR2 is LQKENI in the germline V gene. Trimming took 6 bases from V and 2 from J, leaving 10 bases between them. Here the CDR3 reads CASSRTLQETQYF. CDR3 bases: TGTGCCAGCTCCCGCACTCTACAAGAGACCCAGTACTTC.

The chain joins TRBV5-6 to TRBJ1-3; D gene uncertain. The length of the CDR3 is 17 residues. Trimming left V 0 bases short and J 0 bases short, with 13 bases between. Per germline, CDR1 SGHDT and CDR2 YYEEEE. CDR3 nucleotide sequence: TGTGCCAGCAGCTTGGTAGTCAGGAGGAACTCTGGAAACACCATATATTTT. This codes for CASSLVVRRNSGNTIYF.

V is TRBV6-1 and J is TRBJ2-2; D perhaps matches TRBD2 (5 bases). V lost 4 bases and J lost 2, with 17 bases in between. The CDR3 loop spans 17 amino acids. CDR1 is MNHNS, CDR2 SASEGT, per germline. DNA of the CDR3: TGTGCCAGCAGTGCTACCTCGCGGGCACTCAACACCGGGGAGCTGTTTTTT. Translation: CASSATSRALNTGELFF.

The J gene is TRBJ2-1, the V gene TRBV18, with 8 bases aligning to TRBD2. The germline V gene encodes CDR1 KGHSH and CDR2 LQKENI. CDR3 length: 15 amino acids. J was trimmed by 5 bases and V by 4 bases; bases with no gene match: 7. In DNA form, the CDR3 reads TGTGCCAGCTCACGCATTGGACTAGCCAACAATGAGCAGTTCTTC. Translated, it gives CASSRIGLANNEQFF.